This TCR beta chain came from a study of shared clonotypes between healthy human individuals. The CDR3 is made up of 14 amino acids. The V end was cut by 5 bases, the J end by 4 bases, with 12 bases between. Germline CDR1 reads LNHDA; CDR2 reads SQIVND (reference sequence). In replicate PCRs of sorted subsets, about 200 ng DNA, tens of thousands of T cell genomes, was used. Clones were sequenced by immunoSEQ multiplex PCR, and TCRdb holds only the in-frame ones, with some missing. This table has over a million clones, around 97% appearing once. Source material: naive CD4+ T cells sorted from blood. Subset here: CD45RA+ positively selected. This chain uses TRBV19 with TRBJ2-1, with D perhaps TRBD1 (5 bases). The TCR comes from a man under 40 in good health. Here the CDR3 reads CASSQGSGYNEQFF. The CDR3 nucleotides are TGTGCCAGTAGTCAGGGTTCGGGTTACAATGAGCAGTTCTTC.